Described below is a single T cell receptor (beta chain) sequence and its context. Antigen: not known. The treatment was: oral pan-JAK inhibitor, 5-10 mg twice daily. The study team obtained lesional scalp punch biopsies and peripheral blood from alopecia areata patients. The V gene's germline CDR1 is MGHDK and CDR2 SYGVNS. V was shortened by 4 bases and J by 2 bases, with 9 bases between the two germline ends. The CDR3 is 14 residues long. This entry is derived from a study of CD8+ T cells in alopecia areata. Whole-study results and caveats: Researchers report lesional scalp, most notably alopecia totalis/universalis, outstripped normal scalp in clonality.

TCR sequencing used cDNA made by reverse transcription of extracted RNA. Profiling relied on immunoSEQ multiplex PCR, and the TCRdb table lists in-frame clones only, not all of them. There are more than 95,000 clones in the sample; 61% occur only once, and around 5.7% lies in the top ten. The input for sequencing was CD4+ T cells sorted from blood, taken at week 4, from a patient treated with tofacitinib. The sequence was collected from a human donor with alopecia areata. V gene TRBV25-1 combines with J gene TRBJ1-5, with a possible D match to TRBD1 (5 bases). CDR3 amino acids: CASSGVGGNQPQHF. CDR3 in DNA: TGTGCCAGCAGTGGAGTGGGGGGCAATCAGCCCCAGCATTTT.